Presented here are 10 T cell receptor beta chains from one specimen sequenced in a study of CD8 T cells in Susac syndrome. RNA totalling roughly 0.5 to 1 ug underwent reverse transcription with random hexamers. Each CDR3 protein gets one entry after TCRdb re-called the immunoSEQ multiplex PCR reads with MiXCR. The sample lists about 180,000 distinct CDR3 sequences; just under 95% were seen once. Specimen: CD4+ T cells from PBMCs. The source is a human donor with Susac syndrome.

V is TRBV28 and J is TRBJ1-2; 8 bases map to TRBD1. The V and J ends lost 6 bases and 3 bases, in that order; junction bases with no gene match: 3. In germline, CDR1 is MDHEN, CDR2 SYDVKM. CDR3 length: 13 amino acids. The CDR3 coding sequence is TGTGCCAGCAGATCGGGACAGGACTATGGCTACACCTTC. Translating gives CASRSGQDYGYTF.

The genes are TRBV3-1 and TRBJ2-4; TRBD1 is a possible D gene (5 bases). The V gene's germline CDR1 is LGHDT and CDR2 YNNKEL (reference sequence). Trimming cost V 4 bases and J 2 bases, with 12 bases left between them. The CDR3 is made up of 15 amino acids. The CDR3, as DNA: TGTGCCAGCAGCCCCTCGGCAGGGTCCAAAAACATTCAGTACTTC. Translated: CASSPSAGSKNIQYF.

CDR3: CASSQGPGSNQPQHF. The CDR3 nucleotides read TGTGCCAGCAGTCAAGGACCCGGTAGCAATCAGCCCCAGCATTTT. V usage is TRBV6-5 and J usage is TRBJ1-5; D uncertain. From germline, CDR1 is MNHEY and CDR2 SVGAGI. The CDR3 sequence is 15 residues long. The V gene lost 5 bases and the J gene lost 0 bases, with 11 bases spanning the gap.

The chain carries TRBV14 and TRBJ1-6; the D is unclear. Germline V CDR1 and CDR2: SGHDN, FVKESK. The CDR3 is made up of 15 amino acids. V lost 1 base and J lost 7, with 11 bases in between. The CDR3 nucleotides are TGTGCCAGCAGCCAAGCCAACCACGGAAATTCACCCCTCCACTTT. Its translation is CASSQANHGNSPLHF. Supplemented by reference TRBV14 and TRBJ1-6, the full variable domain reads EAGVTQFPSHSVIEKGQTVTLRCDPISGHDNLYWYRRVMGKEIKFLLHFVKESKQDESGMPNNRFLAERTGGTYSTLKVQPAELEDSGVYFCASSQANHGNSPLHFGNGTRLTVT.

The V and J genes are TRBV18 and TRBJ2-7, with TRBD1 identical over 8 bases. The CDR3 totals 15 residues. CDR1 is KGHSH and CDR2 is LQKENI in the germline V gene. The V and J ends lost 3 bases and 0 bases, in that order; junction bases with no gene match: 4. CDR3 in amino acids: CASSPRTGTSYEQYF. The CDR3 nucleotides are TGTGCCAGCTCACCCCGGACAGGGACCTCCTACGAGCAGTACTTC.

The chain recombines TRBV20-1 with TRBJ2-3; D unresolved. The CDR3 totals 10 residues. The germline CDR1 and CDR2 sequences are DFQATT and SNEGSKA (reference sequence). V lost 8 bases and J 3 bases, leaving 6 bases between the germline ends. DNA for the CDR3: TGCAGTACGGATACAGATACGCAGTATTTT. This translates into CSTDTDTQYF.

The chain links TRBV6-5 to TRBJ2-7, with D possibly TRBD2 on 6 matching bases. The CDR3 consists of 12 residues. V was clipped by 4 bases and J by 4 bases, with 8 bases between them. Germline values: CDR1 MNHEY, CDR2 SVGAGI. CDR3 amino acids: CASSSRGYEQYF. DNA of the CDR3: TGTGCCAGCAGTTCACGGGGGTACGAGCAGTACTTC.

This chain uses TRBV18 with TRBJ2-1, with D tentatively TRBD2 (5 bases). CDR3 length equals 13 residues. Germline V CDR1 and CDR2: KGHSH, LQKENI. Trimming removed 6 bases at V and 5 bases at J, with 11 bases between. The CDR3 spells CASSEQTNNEQFF. The DNA for the CDR3 is TGTGCCAGCTCTGAACAGACTAACAATGAGCAGTTCTTC.

The chain recombines TRBV5-1 with TRBJ1-2; no definite D call. With 1 base removed from V and 4 bases from J, the gap between germline ends came to 14 bases. The CDR3 sequence is 15 residues long. Germline assignment: CDR1 SGHRS and CDR2 YFSETQ. The CDR3 DNA reads as TGCGCCAGCAGCTTGAATCCTCTGGGGAGCTATGGCTACACCTTC. This gives the protein CASSLNPLGSYGYTF. The full variable domain, with the rest looked up from reference TRBV5-1 and TRBJ1-2, is KAGVTQTPRYLIKTRGQQVTLSCSPISGHRSVSWYQQTPGQGLQFLFEYFSETQRNKGNFPGRFSGRQFSNSRSEMNVSTLELGDSALYLCASSLNPLGSYGYTFGSGTRLTVV.

This chain links TRBV30 with TRBJ1-1; no reliable D call. There are 17 residues in the CDR3. Germline-derived CDR1 and CDR2 are GTSNPN and SVGIG (reference sequence). V shed 0 bases and J shed 7 bases, with 24 bases lying between them. In nucleotides, the CDR3 is TGTGCCTGGAGTGTAGGCCGAACAAACCGACGAACGGGTGAAGCTTTCTTT. This translates into CAWSVGRTNRRTGEAFF.